The entry below describes one T cell receptor (beta chain). This sample was included in a study of PD-L1 blockade in urothelial cancer. Study overall: Patients had received 0 to 3 prior chemotherapy regimens. Among blood samples, the median T cell count was some 140,000.

This table comes from immunoSEQ multiplex PCR, and its TCRdb copy is limited to in-frame clones, with some not included. There are some 120,000 clones in the sample; approximately 90% occur only once, and 1.7% lies in the top ten. Time point noted: peripheral blood 6 weeks after treatment start. Urothelial carcinoma in patients was locally advanced or metastatic. This CDR3 region has 13 residues. The ends lost 9 bases at V and 7 bases at J; junction bases unmatched: 1. Per the germline V gene, CDR1 is LGHNA and CDR2 is YSLEER. The TCR sequence derives from a man aged 60-69 years with urothelial cancer. Here the sequenced sample was PBMCs, taken around atezolizumab (anti-PD-L1) treatment. This chain links TRBV4-3 with TRBJ2-1; 15 bases match TRBD2. CDR3 sequence reads: CASGLAGGNEQFF. Here the CDR3 DNA reads TGCGCCAGTGGACTAGCGGGGGGGAATGAGCAGTTCTTC.